The 23 T cell receptor beta chains given below trace back to one sample, sequenced in a study of human T cells and chemical hapten exposure. Time point noted: patch test 2, 6 weeks after DPC sensitization. Indicated treatment: therapeutic diphenylcyclopropenone sensitization with weekly scalp DPC. Total RNA was extracted from unfractionated whole blood. MiXCR was run by TCRdb on the RACE reads, yielding one entry per CDR3 protein. This table has tens of thousands of distinct CDR3 sequences, roughly 10% appearing once. The material was whole blood, obtained in connection with sensitization to the hapten diphenylcyclopropenone (DPC). These receptors originate from a woman aged 25 to 39 with alopecia areata. Some clones in this sample may be carry-over from other donors' samples.

In this sample, this clonotype turned up many times. The V call is TRBV6-2 or TRBV6-3, the J call TRBJ2-5; the D is unclear. Looked up from germline, CDR1 is MNHEY and CDR2 is SVGEGT. The V end lost 0 bases, the J end lost 3 bases, and 8 bases lay between the germline ends. CDR3 size: 14 residues. For the CDR3, the DNA is TGTGCCAGCAGTTACTCCACCACCAAAGAGACCCAGTACTTC. This translates into CASSYSTTKETQYF.

This clonotype has just a few counts. This chain uses TRBV28 with TRBJ2-5; 7 bases agree with TRBD2. CDR1 and CDR2 from the germline V gene are MDHEN and SYDVKM. The CDR3 extends over 15 amino acids. Trimming cost V 5 bases and J 4 bases; bases outside gene matches: 10. The CDR3 protein is CASSVGGSLRETQYF. The CDR3 nucleotides are TGTGCCAGCAGTGTGGGGGGGAGTTTGAGAGAGACCCAGTACTTC.

This clonotype was seen repeatedly, ten times or more. This chain links TRBV27 with TRBJ2-5; D possibly uses TRBD1 or TRBD2 (5 bases each). Per germline, CDR1 MNHEY and CDR2 SMNVEV (reference sequence). V was trimmed by 0 bases and J by 5 bases, leaving 13 bases between them. The CDR3 is made up of 15 amino acids. Here the CDR3 DNA reads TGTGCCAGCAGTTTATCGACAAGGGACGGGGAGACCCAGTACTTC. This codes for CASSLSTRDGETQYF.

In its sample, this clonotype was seen a few times. The chain has TRBV7-9 and TRBJ1-1; D is ambiguous. Germline V gene data show CDR1 as SEHNR and CDR2 as FQNEAQ (reference sequence). There are 12 residues in the CDR3. V was clipped by 2 bases and J by 8 bases, with 9 bases between them. CDR3 bases: TGTGCCAGCAGCTTAACCGGTCAAGAAGCTTTCTTT. As protein: CASSLTGQEAFF.

This clonotype was found many times. The J gene is TRBJ1-1, the V gene TRBV7-6; D uncertain. Germline values: CDR1 SGHVS, CDR2 FNYEAQ. This CDR3 comprises 15 residues. Trimming took off 5 bases at V and 1 base at J, with 14 bases between the two ends. The CDR3 nucleotides are TGTGCCAGCAGCCCGGATCCCAACGGGAACACTGAAGCTTTCTTT. Protein sequence: CASSPDPNGNTEAFF.

This clonotype was seen a handful of times. The genes are TRBV9 and TRBJ2-3, with D perhaps TRBD1 (5 bases). The V end was cut by 3 bases, the J end by 2 bases, with 16 bases between. Germline values: CDR1 SGDLS, CDR2 YYNGEE. CDR3 size: 16 residues. The CDR3 region is CASSESGHIFTDTQYF. DNA for the CDR3: TGTGCCAGCAGCGAATCAGGACACATCTTCACAGATACGCAGTATTTT.

This clonotype has ten or more counts. The chain carries TRBV6-2 or TRBV6-3 and TRBJ1-1; TRBD1 is a possible D gene (6 bases). CDR1 and CDR2 from the germline V gene are MNHEY and SVGEGT. The CDR3 totals 13 residues. V shed 2 bases and J shed 3 bases, with 7 bases lying between them. This CDR3 reads CASSYKGDTEAFF. CDR3 sequence (DNA): TGTGCCAGCAGTTACAAGGGGGACACTGAAGCTTTCTTT.

J is TRBJ2-3 and V is TRBV7-2, with unresolved D. The germline V gene has CDR1 SGHTA and CDR2 FQGNSA. The CDR3 covers 12 residues. V dropped 5 bases and J dropped 7 bases, with 10 bases sitting between them. CDR3 region: CASSPPTNTQYF. The CDR3 DNA sequence: TGTGCCAGCAGCCCCCCGACCAATACGCAGTATTTT.

This clonotype was picked up a small number of times. The J gene is TRBJ2-7, the V gene TRBV14, with D uncertain. The length of the CDR3 is 15 residues. The germline CDR1 and CDR2 sequences are SGHDN and FVKESK. Trimming shortened V by 5 bases and J by 5 bases, and 19 bases separated the two germline ends. The CDR3 spells CASSTRRSPDDEQYF. The DNA for the CDR3 is TGTGCCAGCAGCACACGACGGAGTCCAGATGACGAGCAGTACTTC.

The V and J genes are TRBV28 and TRBJ2-1; D remains ambiguous. Looked up from germline, CDR1 is MDHEN and CDR2 is SYDVKM. CDR3 size: 10 residues. The ends were cut back, 2 bases at V and 11 bases at J, with 4 bases in the middle. The CDR3 spells CASSLEKQFF. The CDR3 coding sequence is TGTGCCAGCAGTTTAGAGAAGCAGTTCTTC.

J is TRBJ2-1 and V is TRBV6-2 or TRBV6-3, with 10 bases that match TRBD1. The V and J ends lost 6 bases and 7 bases, in that order; junction bases with no gene match: 9. The germline CDR1 and CDR2 sequences are MNHEY and SVGEGT. This CDR3 spans 15 amino acids. CDR3 DNA sequence: TGTGCCAGCAGACGAACGGGACAGGGGAGGAATGAGCAGTTCTTC. It encodes CASRRTGQGRNEQFF.

The V call is TRBV28, the J call TRBJ2-2; possibly TRBD1 for D (5 bases). The length of the CDR3 is 13 residues. Germline values: CDR1 MDHEN, CDR2 SYDVKM. With 5 bases removed from V and 5 bases from J, the gap between germline ends came to 9 bases. The CDR3 sequence: CASSGARTGELFF. The CDR3, as DNA: TGTGCCAGCAGTGGGGCCAGGACCGGGGAGCTGTTTTTT.

About this clonotype itself: A single base separates this from a much larger clone, so it may be a read error. This rearrangement joins TRBV5-6 to TRBJ1-1; possibly TRBD1 for D (5 bases). This CDR3 is built from 14 residues. Germline V lookup: CDR1 SGHDT, CDR2 YYEEEE. CDR3: CASSRGTPNTEALF. The DNA for the CDR3 is TGTGCCAGCAGCCGAGGGACGCCTAACACTGAAGCTCTCTTT.

The V and J genes are TRBV7-9 and TRBJ2-2; 8 nucleotides agree with TRBD1. V lost 5 bases to trimming and J lost 5 bases; unmatched junction nucleotides: 7. The CDR3 is made up of 15 amino acids. The germline V gene has CDR1 SEHNR and CDR2 FQNEAQ (reference sequence). CDR3 region: CASSSRTGRTGELFF. The DNA of the CDR3 is TGTGCCAGCAGCAGTCGGACAGGGAGGACCGGGGAGCTGTTTTTT.

V usage is TRBV20-1 and J usage is TRBJ2-2; 12 bases align to TRBD2. Germline V lookup: CDR1 DFQATT, CDR2 SNEGSKA (reference sequence). V shed 2 bases, J shed 2 bases, and the junction held 9 bases outside the gene matches. The length of the CDR3 is 18 residues. This chain's CDR3 is CSARNAETSGGNTGELFF. CDR3 in DNA: TGCAGTGCTAGAAATGCGGAGACTAGCGGGGGAAACACCGGGGAGCTGTTTTTT.

This chain joins TRBV19 and TRBJ1-5; 9 nucleotides line up with TRBD1. J was trimmed by 5 bases and V by 5 bases; bases with no gene match: 4. CDR3 length: 14 residues. Looked up from germline, CDR1 is LNHDA and CDR2 is SQIVND (reference sequence). The CDR3 region is CASSPGQGDQPQHF. The CDR3 DNA reads as TGTGCCAGTAGTCCGGGACAGGGCGATCAGCCCCAGCATTTT.

This clonotype showed up just a few times. The chain is built from TRBV20-1 and TRBJ1-2, with 8 bases identical to TRBD1. The trim removed 5 bases at V and 8 bases at J, leaving 7 bases unmatched. This CDR3 comprises 12 residues. Germline CDR1 is DFQATT and CDR2 is SNEGSKA (reference sequence). The CDR3: CSAPQGEWGYTF. The CDR3 bases are TGCAGTGCTCCACAGGGGGAGTGGGGCTACACCTTC.

This clonotype was detected ten times or more. The rearrangement links TRBV2 to TRBJ1-5; the D is unclear. This CDR3 has 15 amino acids. CDR1 SNHLY and CDR2 FYNNEI come from the germline V gene. The germline V and J ends were trimmed by 6 bases and 3 bases, with 15 bases remaining between them. The CDR3 nucleotides read TGTGCCAGCAGGATCTGGACGGGCGACAATCAGCCCCAGCATTTT. Translation: CASRIWTGDNQPQHF.

This clonotype was observed a handful of times. The chain has TRBV18 and TRBJ2-3, with D hard to call. CDR3 length equals 13 residues. V lost 4 bases to trimming and J lost 4 bases, with 9 bases between them. CDR1 is KGHSH, CDR2 LQKENI, per germline. The CDR3 spells CASSRPQPDTQYF. The CDR3 nucleotides are TGTGCCAGCTCACGCCCACAGCCAGATACGCAGTATTTT. Complete variable domain (other parts from reference TRBV18 and TRBJ2-3): NAGVMQNPRHLVRRRGQEARLRCSPMKGHSHVYWYRQLPEEGLKFMVYLQKENIIDESGMPKERFSAEFPKEGPSILRIQQVVRGDSAAYFCASSRPQPDTQYFGPGTRLTVL.

This chain uses TRBV12-3 or TRBV12-4 with TRBJ2-7; no definite D call. This CDR3 region has 13 residues. V was shortened by 3 bases and J by 0 bases, with 6 bases between the two germline ends. This chain's CDR3 is CASSLRYSYEQYF. The CDR3 nucleotides read TGTGCCAGCAGTTTGCGGTACTCCTACGAGCAGTACTTC.

The gene calls are TRBV18 and TRBJ1-2; D ambiguous. Germline V lookup: CDR1 KGHSH, CDR2 LQKENI. This CDR3 spans 16 amino acids. Trimming took off 6 bases at V and 0 bases at J, with 17 bases between the two ends. This CDR3 reads CASSLGNQAANYGYTF. CDR3 DNA: TGTGCCAGCTCCCTTGGGAATCAGGCCGCTAACTATGGCTACACCTTC.

Remarks on this clonotype: A much larger clone lies a single base off, so this may be a read error. This rearrangement joins TRBV5-4 to TRBJ2-1, with unresolved D. This CDR3 spans 12 amino acids. The germline V gene has CDR1 SGHNT and CDR2 YYREEE (reference sequence). CDR3 amino acids: CASSSVAPEQIF. DNA of the CDR3: TGTGCCAGCAGCTCTGTCGCGCCGGAGCAGATCTTC.

At least ten counts were recorded for this clonotype. The genes are TRBV19 and TRBJ1-5; no definite D call. V shed 3 bases and J shed 5 bases, with 8 bases lying between them. The germline CDR1 and CDR2 sequences are LNHDA and SQIVND (reference sequence). The CDR3 length is 13 residues. The CDR3 sequence: CASSIGRDQPQHF. In DNA form, the CDR3 reads TGTGCCAGTAGTATTGGGCGGGATCAGCCCCAGCATTTT.